The clone carrying this T cell receptor (beta chain) has a count of ten or more. Breast cancer patients provided tissue from their axillary draining lymph nodes. These data belong to a study of breast tumors, draining lymph nodes, adjacent tissues. TCRdb used MiXCR to reprocess the multiplex PCR reads, holding one entry per CDR3 protein. The sample comprises about 270,000 distinct CDR3 sequences, roughly 30% of which are singletons, and 0.85% to 1.3% rests with the top ten. CDR1 is MNHEY and CDR2 is SVGAGI in the germline V gene. Trimming removed 5 bases from V and 5 bases from J, with 15 bases in between. The CDR3 contains 15 residues.

The receptor comes from a female donor with breast cancer. Some clones in this sample may be carry-over from other donors' samples. The genes are TRBV6-5 and TRBJ2-2; D may be TRBD1 (5 bases). The material sequenced was axillary lymph node tissue. CDR3 DNA sequence: TGTGCCAGCAGTAAAGCAGGGTTATGGACCGGGGAGCTGTTTTTT. As protein: CASSKAGLWTGELFF.